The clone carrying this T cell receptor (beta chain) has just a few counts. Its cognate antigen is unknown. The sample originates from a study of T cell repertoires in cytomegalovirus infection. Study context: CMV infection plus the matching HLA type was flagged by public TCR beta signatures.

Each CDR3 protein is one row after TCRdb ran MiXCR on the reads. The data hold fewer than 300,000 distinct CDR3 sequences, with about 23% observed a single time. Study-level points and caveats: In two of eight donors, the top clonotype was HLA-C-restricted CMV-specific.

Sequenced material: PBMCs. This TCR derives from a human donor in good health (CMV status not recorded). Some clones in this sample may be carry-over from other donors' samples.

For the CDR3, the DNA is TGTGCCAGCACCAAAAGATCCTACGAGCAGTACTTC. It yields the protein CASTKRSYEQYF. V gene TRBV28 combines with J gene TRBJ2-7; D not certain. The CDR3 covers 12 residues. With 7 bases removed from V and 1 base from J, the gap between germline ends came to 8 bases. The germline gives CDR1 MDHEN, CDR2 SYDVKM.